In its sample, the clone carrying this T cell receptor beta chain was seen many times. The target antigen is unknown. The V and J ends lost 0 bases and 5 bases, in that order; junction bases with no gene match: 11. The germline V gene encodes CDR1 LGHNA and CDR2 YSLEER. The CDR3 loop spans 17 amino acids. CD25-based Treg depletion was applied to purified naive CD4+ T cells. Findings and limits, study-wide: Tumor-infiltrating Treg TCR alpha and beta sequences overlapped most with tumor naive CD4+ T cells, then blood naive. Tumor memory CD4+ T cell TCR gene usage was found to cluster with blood and lymph node memory CD4+ cells and with lymph node naive CD4+ cells.

Semi-nested PCR with Nested Universal Primer A followed constant-region reverse priming of full-length variable regions. Each CDR3 protein is one row after TCRdb ran MiXCR on the 5' RACE reads. The repertoire consists of roughly 40,000 distinct CDR3 sequences, with under 20% occurring once and the leading ten covering about 3%. This receptor was obtained from a female donor with breast cancer. The source material was naive CD4+ T cells sorted from a lymph node. The subset is: naive CD4+ T cells, CD4+CD45RA+CD25-. The chain joins TRBV4-3 to TRBJ2-5, with TRBD2 matching over 8 bases. This CDR3 reads CASSQDLRVAGLETQYF. The CDR3 nucleotides read TGCGCCAGCAGCCAAGACCTCAGGGTAGCGGGGCTGGAGACCCAGTACTTC.